This T cell receptor (beta chain) came from a study of somatic mutations in cytotoxic T cells in rheumatoid arthritis. Study outcomes and limitations: Exceedance of 20% of CD8+ cells by the largest CD8+ clone occurred in about an eighth of the roughly 60 patients. Statistically, CD8+ T-cell clonality was not significantly distinct between individuals with rheumatoid arthritis and age-matched healthy controls.

Germline V lookup: CDR1 SGDLS, CDR2 YYNGEE. This CDR3 spans 12 amino acids. The germline V and J ends were trimmed by 7 bases and 6 bases, with 10 bases remaining between them. A remark on this clone: Its antigen remains unknown.

Assay used: immunoSEQ multiplex PCR; TCRdb lists only in-frame clones, some missing. This table has approximately 30,000 clones, roughly 80% appearing once. The rearrangement links TRBV9 to TRBJ2-2; TRBD1 is a possible D gene (5 bases). The source is a man over 45 in good health. Sequencing was done on a sample of CD8+ T cells sorted from blood. This chain's CDR3 is CASSGRAGELFF. The CDR3 bases are TGTGCCAGCTCGGGCAGGGCCGGGGAGCTGTTTTTT.